The next 10 T cell receptor beta chains were all read from a single sample in a study of PD-1 blockade in classical Hodgkin lymphoma. Some clones are missing from TCRdb's copy, which holds only in-frame ones; the method was immunoSEQ multiplex PCR. The table includes about 40,000 clones, roughly 73% detected once. Relapses following autologous stem cell transplantation were seen in all patients, with brentuximab vedotin exposure varying. The sequencing used peripheral blood mononuclear cells (PBMCs), collected at baseline. Receptors were obtained from a human donor with classical Hodgkin lymphoma.

This clone was picked up a small number of times. J is TRBJ1-1 and V is TRBV7-9; D is perhaps TRBD1 (5 bases). Germline CDR1 and CDR2: SEHNR and FQNEAQ (reference sequence). V was clipped by 0 bases and J by 4 bases, with 9 bases between them. CDR3 size: 14 residues. DNA of the CDR3: TGTGCCAGCAGCTTAGCGGCAGGGCGCACTGAAGCTTTCTTT. This translates into CASSLAAGRTEAFF.

The CDR3 loop is CASSPTRDSPNTGELFF. The CDR3, as DNA: TGTGCCAGCTCACCCACGAGAGATTCACCTAACACCGGGGAGCTGTTTTTT. This rearrangement joins TRBV18 to TRBJ2-2; unclear D gene. V gave up 3 bases and J gave up 2 bases, with 16 bases separating them. CDR1 and CDR2 (germline): KGHSH, LQKENI. The CDR3 covers 17 residues.

The chain combines TRBV7-2 with TRBJ1-4; TRBD1 is a possible D gene (5 bases). The germline CDR1 and CDR2 sequences are SGHTA and FQGNSA. Trimming removed 5 bases from V and 4 bases from J, with 14 bases in between. The CDR3 totals 15 residues. The CDR3 DNA is TGTGCCAGCAGCCCACAGGCCCTCCTTAATGAAAAACTGTTTTTT. Translated: CASSPQALLNEKLFF.

The CDR3 protein is CASSFAGTYEQYF. The CDR3, as DNA: TGTGCCAGCAGTTTTGCAGGGACCTACGAGCAGTACTTC. This chain connects TRBV27 to TRBJ2-7, with D tentatively TRBD1 (5 bases). The CDR3 covers 13 residues. Germline lookup yields CDR1 MNHEY and CDR2 SMNVEV (reference sequence). The germline V and J ends were trimmed by 3 bases and 2 bases, with 8 bases remaining between them.

The table lists this clone with a count of one. The chain is built from TRBV5-1 and TRBJ2-1; TRBD1 aligns across 10 bases. V shed 2 bases and J 8 bases; nucleotides not matched to a gene: 7. This CDR3 is built from 15 residues. Germline V lookup: CDR1 SGHRS, CDR2 YFSETQ. DNA of the CDR3: TGCGCCAGCAGCTTCCGGACAGGGGGGTCTCATGAGCAGTTCTTC. Translated, it gives CASSFRTGGSHEQFF.

The CDR3 nucleotides are TGTGCCAGTAGTATTGGTACAGGATACTCTGGAAACACCATATATTTT. Protein sequence: CASSIGTGYSGNTIYF. V usage is TRBV19 and J usage is TRBJ1-3; TRBD1 might be the D (5 bases). V shed 3 bases and J shed 0 bases, with 12 bases lying between them. CDR3 length equals 16 residues. Germline V CDR1 and CDR2: LNHDA, SQIVND (reference sequence).

The V and J genes are TRBV7-8 and TRBJ2-3; D assignment may be TRBD1 or TRBD2 (5 bases each). Germline V CDR1 and CDR2: SGHVS, FQNEAQ. This CDR3 has 16 residues. Trimming pared 5 bases from V and 1 base from J, leaving 16 bases between. The CDR3 region is CASSLGTAWGTDTQYF. CDR3 DNA sequence: TGTGCCAGCAGCCTCGGGACCGCTTGGGGCACAGATACGCAGTATTTT. The full variable domain, rest sourced from reference TRBV7-8 and TRBJ2-3, is GAGVSQSPRYKVAKRGQDVALRCDPISGHVSLFWYQQALGQGPEFLTYFQNEAQLDKSGLPSDRFFAERPEGSVSTLKIQRTQQEDSAVYLCASSLGTAWGTDTQYFGPGTRLTVL.

The rearrangement uses TRBV5-1 and TRBJ1-4; maybe TRBD1 (5 bases). CDR1 and CDR2 (germline): SGHRS, YFSETQ. The CDR3 has 13 amino acids. Trimming removed 4 bases at V and 8 bases at J, with 12 bases between. The DNA for the CDR3 is TGCGCCAGCAGCCCCGAAGGGACCGAAAAACTGTTTTTT. Protein sequence: CASSPEGTEKLFF.

This chain connects TRBV23-1 to TRBJ2-7; 7 bases agree with TRBD1. TRBV23-1 is labeled an ORF, and its function is uncertain. V lost 1 base, J lost 6 bases, and 12 bases stayed unmatched. The CDR3 runs to 16 residues. CDR3 region: CASSQCPHRGSGEQYF. The CDR3 DNA follows: TGCGCCAGCAGTCAATGCCCCCACAGGGGCAGCGGCGAGCAGTACTTC.

The rearrangement joins TRBV27 to TRBJ1-2, with a weak D call TRBD1 (6 bases). The CDR3 has 13 residues. Per the germline V gene, CDR1 is MNHEY and CDR2 is SMNVEV (reference sequence). V was cut by 3 bases and J by 4 bases, with 9 bases left in between. CDR3 in amino acids: CASSFVQGYGYTF. CDR3 nucleotides: TGTGCCAGCAGTTTTGTACAGGGCTATGGCTACACCTTC.